This entry concerns a single T cell receptor beta chain. In its sample, this clonotype was seen many times. This clone's antigen is unknown. Within one base of it there is no much larger clone, and no base qualities were kept. This record belongs to a study of regulatory T cells in long-lasting Graves disease (dated by TCRdb to the early 2020s). Some background on the complete study: Newly diagnosed Graves' disease patients had taken antithyroid drugs for less than 3 months. Peripheral blood TCR sequencing and RNA sequencing compared persistent Graves' disease patients with newly diagnosed Graves' disease patients. The study took place in China and was registered as a clinical trial. A total of 35 or so samples were covered by TCR sequencing, comprising some 13 persistent and 20 or so newly diagnosed Graves' disease patients.

Broader findings and caveats from the paper: Persistent Graves' disease patients showed lower TCR Shannon entropy and fewer highly expanded clones than newly diagnosed patients, suggesting clonal expansion. The study examined only peripheral blood because the primary lesion, thyroid tissue, could not be accessed. TRBV28, TRBJ1-2 and TRBJ2-5 were preferentially used in persistent disease, while TRBV20-1 and TRBJ2-1 were favored in newly diagnosed disease. A larger number of public clonotypes was shared among persistent patients (more than 2,500) than among newly diagnosed patients (over 850). The authors acknowledged the small sample size as a limitation that may reduce accuracy. Only the TCR beta chain was sequenced and analyzed.

Read against the paper, the sample's time point label means: newly diagnosed GD, antithyroid drugs for less than 3 months. For both TCR sequencing and RNA sequencing, RNA was extracted from PBMCs in TRIzol. Graves' disease was diagnosed according to American Thyroid Association guidelines. Patients for the study were recruited at an endocrinology department in Xi'an, China. Each patient gave about 10 milliliters of peripheral blood, collected in an EDTA anticoagulant tube. PBMCs were isolated by Ficoll Paque Plus density gradient separation without further T cell sorting. An Agilent 2100 Bioanalyzer and agarose gel were used to check RNA quality, and a NanoDrop 2000 was used to measure RNA concentration. Libraries were prepared through multiplex PCR. TCRdb shows the sequencer as Illumina HiSeq 4000. TCR beta libraries were built with iRepertoire HTBI primers and Arm-PCR amplification of CDR3 regions. Before sequencing, the PCR products underwent gel purification. As for how the authors treated the data: Gene usage analysis of CDR3 amino acid clonotypes used the 62 TRBV and about 14 TRBJ segments found across samples. COPE and FqMerger were used to merge the filtered high-quality paired reads into contigs. Contigs were aligned with BLAST to IMGT TRBV, TRBD and TRBJ reference genes, and CDR3 was defined per IMGT. Any clonotype with a frequency above 0.1% was counted as a highly expanded clone. Repertoire diversity was measured by Shannon entropy, and V-J evenness by the Gini coefficient. A clonotype found in more than one individual was treated as public. The public reads were reanalyzed by TCRdb: fastp trimming at Q25, MiXCR alignment, in-frame beta chains only. Here each entry gathers all rows of one CDR3 protein and keeps the most common genes and DNA. TCRdb assigned the V and J calls; the authors' analysis was not used. The table for this sample lists 200,000 to 250,000 distinct CDR3 sequences; 15% to 20% of them were counted only once. Roughly 10% of the sample is held by the ten biggest clonotypes.

Relative to germline, V is 3 bases shorter and J is 2 bases shorter, with 15 bases between their ends. CDR1 and CDR2 (MNHEY, SMNVEV) derive from the germline V gene (reference sequence). The CDR3, cysteine through phenylalanine, is 16 amino acids long. Of all the DNA, just the CDR3 is kept, 48 bases in frame from base 1. Another study also made use of these data, one on T cells in Graves' hyperthyroidism and ophthalmopathy. From the second report: A patient counted as having stable Graves' hyperthyroidism if no progression to ophthalmopathy occurred over 18 months of follow-up. The hyperthyroidism patients were between 18 and 65 years old and newly diagnosed, with a disease duration of less than 2 months. Patients with uncontrolled infections, other autoimmune diseases, pregnancy or lactation were excluded. Clinical symptoms, serum thyroxine and TRAb, thyroid ultrasound, and orbital computed tomography formed the basis for the diagnoses. The TCR CDR3 was subjected to a first round of RT-PCR using the HTBI primer set and the Qiagen OneStep RT-PCR kit. Most expanded thyroid clonotypes (frequency above 0.001) were also found in blood, which suggests that blood repertoires may mirror thyroid immune responses. A model built on a 13 V-J signature distinguished ophthalmopathy from stable hyperthyroidism, reaching 85% to 90% sensitivity and 81.08% specificity in cross-validation and 80%/75% in testing. In validation, the model predicted progression to ophthalmopathy with 60% to 71% sensitivity and around 72% specificity, a median of 6.5 months before onset. To identify TCR V-J signatures that set the groups apart, the researchers used a discovery cohort of 100 patients, made up of approximately 43 with Graves' ophthalmopathy and about 55 with stable Graves' hyperthyroidism. Prospective prediction of ophthalmopathy was tested in an independent validation cohort consisting of some 20 hyperthyroidism patients and around 17 patients who later progressed to ophthalmopathy. The 100 discovery patients were divided at random into training and test sets in a 7:3 ratio. The study also compared thyroid tissue and blood T-cell repertoires from about six Graves' hyperthyroidism patients. After blood sampling, hyperthyroidism patients were treated with methimazole at a starting dose of 30 mg daily, and ophthalmopathy patients were treated with high-dose intravenous methylprednisolone. Libraries were constructed in a second round of multiplex PCR, after which size selection and purification were performed. The libraries were sequenced on an Illumina HiSeq2000 using paired-end 100 bp reads. SOAPnuke was used to process the raw data, removing reads that contained adapters or uncalled bases, had a mean Phred below 15, or lacked an exact match to the constant primer or identifier. High-quality paired reads were merged using COPE v1.2.5, and each unique nucleotide sequence was defined as a clonotype. Clonotypes were aligned to IMGT TRBV, TRBD and TRBJ reference segments using MiTCR v1.1. Only V-J combinations with frequency above 0.0001, covering 99% to 99.2% of repertoires, were analysed. A TCS score was defined as the ratio between F50 (clonal expansion) and ExV (chaos), using BLOSUM62-based TCRdist between CDR3 peptides within each V-J. Welch's t-statistics and random forest reduced around 510 V-J features to 13, which were used in a naive Bayes classifier (R e1071). No statistical method was used to fix the sample size in advance, and group allocation was not hidden from the investigators. TCR Vbeta CDR3 sequencing of 120 to 150 peripheral blood samples (roughly 41 ophthalmopathy, 75 to 85 hyperthyroidism and roughly 17 progressor patients) is reported in the paper.

The starting material was peripheral blood mononuclear cells (PBMCs), obtained at new diagnosis, from a patient treated with antithyroid drugs. This clonotype originated in a young woman with Graves disease. Donor details come from another sample of the same person, matched by shared clones. The chain employs TRBV27 and TRBJ2-3; a tentative D match to TRBD1 spans 6 bases. The CDR3 amino acid sequence is: CASSFAHTGYTDTQYF. DNA sequence: TGTGCCAGCAGTTTCGCGCACACAGGGTACACAGATACGCAGTATTTT.